Detailed here is one T cell receptor beta chain. As yet, its antigen is unknown. The data originate from a study of molecular identifiers for immune sequencing clone quantification. Whole-study findings and limits: Identical TCR molecules can share a barcode, and this sharing could underestimate highly expanded clone sizes.

TCRdb re-called the PCR reads through MiXCR, storing one row per CDR3 protein. The sample has a few hundred thousand distinct CDR3 sequences; roughly 23% are singletons. The CDR3 spans 12 residues. V was shortened by 9 bases and J by 6 bases, with 11 bases between the two germline ends. The germline gives CDR1 MNHEY, CDR2 SVGAGI. Based on a CD8+CD4-CCR7+CD45RA+ profile, naive CD8 T cells were sorted. The sample taken for sequencing was naive CD8+ T cells from blood, with Jurkat cell RNA spiked in. The subset denotes: FACS-sorted CD8+CD4-CCR7+CD45RA+ naive T cells. The sequence was obtained from a human donor in good health. Some libraries in this study had Jurkat cell RNA spiked in. The chain joins TRBV6-5 to TRBJ2-2; TRBD1 might be the D (6 bases). CDR3 nucleotide sequence: TGTGCCAGTAACACAGGGTCCGGGGAGCTGTTTTTT. Translation gives CASNTGSGELFF.